The 24 T cell receptor beta chains given below trace back to one sample, sequenced in a study of T cells expressing NK-cell markers. Each CDR3 protein gets one entry in TCRdb, which reprocessed the 5' RACE reads and gives no DNA. The sample holds around 180,000 distinct CDR3 sequences. The sequenced material came from blood T cells: a sorted CD56 or NKG2C T cell subset, CD4+ or CD8+ T cells, or bulk PBMC T cells (not recorded which). These receptors all come from a man aged 18-75 years in good health.

V is TRBV16 and J is TRBJ2-7; the D call of TRBD2 rests on TCRdb alone, since no DNA is present to check it. The CDR3 runs to 12 residues. From germline, CDR1 is KGHSY and CDR2 FQNENV. The CDR3 here is CASSPLGREQYF.

This sequence joins TRBV11-2 and TRBJ2-1; TCRdb lists TRBD1, though no DNA is available to test this call. This CDR3 is 12 amino acids long. Germline CDR1 is SGHAT and CDR2 is FQNNGV. CDR3 amino acids: CASSSTGSEQFF.

The J gene is TRBJ1-2, the V gene TRBV7-2; TCRdb names TRBD1, which stays unverified in the absence of DNA. The CDR3 spans 16 residues. Germline loops: CDR1 SGHTA, CDR2 FQGNSA. CDR3 loop: CASSIPDSVLGYGYTF. Supplemented by reference TRBV7-2 and TRBJ1-2, the full variable domain reads GAGVSQSPSNKVTEKGKDVELRCDPISGHTALYWYRQSLGQGLEFLIYFQGNSAPDKSGLPSDRFSAERTGGSVSTLTIQRTQQEDSAVYLCASSIPDSVLGYGYTFGSGTRLTVV.

This rearrangement joins TRBV20-1 to TRBJ2-7; TCRdb selects TRBD2, and the lack of DNA leaves this call unchecked. The CDR3 runs 17 residues. The germline V gene encodes CDR1 DFQATT and CDR2 SNEGSKA (reference sequence). CDR3: CSARESSVGARSYEQYF.

The gene calls are TRBV9 and TRBJ2-2; the TRBD2 assignment by TCRdb is unverifiable without DNA. Germline CDR1 is SGDLS and CDR2 is YYNGEE. The CDR3 is 15 amino acids. CDR3 in amino acids: CASSVTRGKTGELFF.

The chain carries TRBV6-1 and TRBJ2-3; the TRBD2 assignment by TCRdb is unverifiable without DNA. Germline V CDR1 and CDR2: MNHNS, SASEGT. The CDR3 extends over 16 amino acids. The CDR3 here is CASSEFLAGITDTQYF.

V and J are TRBV9 and TRBJ2-2; TCRdb calls TRBD1, which cannot be checked without DNA. The germline V gene has CDR1 SGDLS and CDR2 YYNGEE. The CDR3 spans 16 residues. The CDR3: CASSLGKGRNTGELFF.

The gene calls are TRBV12-3 or TRBV12-4 and TRBJ1-1; TCRdb's D gene call, TRBD1, goes unchecked for lack of DNA. The CDR3 is 14 residues long. CDR3 amino acids: CASSLEWPGEEAFF.

This sequence joins TRBV20-1 and TRBJ2-7; TCRdb's D gene call, TRBD1, goes unchecked for lack of DNA. This CDR3 comprises 18 residues. Germline CDR1 is DFQATT and CDR2 is SNEGSKA (reference sequence). CDR3 sequence: CSARDPGALTGEDLEQYF.

V gene TRBV12-3 or TRBV12-4 combines with J gene TRBJ1-2; TCRdb's D call of TRBD1 is untestable without DNA. The CDR3 totals 15 residues. The CDR3 reads CASSFLASGPGGYTF.

V usage is TRBV27 and J usage is TRBJ2-1; TCRdb proposes TRBD2, but this gene call is untestable without DNA. Germline CDR1 is MNHEY and CDR2 is SMNVEV (reference sequence). The CDR3 sequence is 16 residues long. The CDR3 protein is CASSLSGGGAYNEQFF.

This rearrangement joins TRBV29-1 to TRBJ1-2; without DNA, the TCRdb call of TRBD1 cannot be checked. CDR1 and CDR2 (germline): SQVTM, ANQGSEA. The CDR3 contains 13 residues. This CDR3 is CSVLETGSGGYTF.

J is TRBJ2-7 and V is TRBV28; the TCRdb D gene call, TRBD1, has no DNA to confirm it. The CDR3 is 14 amino acids. Germline V lookup: CDR1 MDHEN, CDR2 SYDVKM. CDR3 amino acids: CASSYTGERNEQYF.

J is TRBJ2-2 and V is TRBV6-5. Germline CDR1 and CDR2: MNHEY and SVGAGI. The CDR3 consists of 15 residues. CDR3 region: CASSYSREPGELFFF.

The CDR3 sequence: CASSLDWGGLNEQFF. This chain uses TRBV7-6 with TRBJ2-1; TCRdb's D call, TRBD1, is unchecked because there is no DNA. The CDR3 extends over 15 amino acids. Germline loops: CDR1 SGHVS, CDR2 FNYEAQ.

The chain has TRBV7-9 and TRBJ2-1; TCRdb names TRBD1, which stays unverified in the absence of DNA. The V gene's germline CDR1 is SEHNR and CDR2 FQNEAQ (reference sequence). The CDR3 spans 16 residues. This chain's CDR3 is CASTRDGHGKNTEQFF.

The chain couples TRBV30 to TRBJ2-4; TCRdb's D call of TRBD1 is untestable without DNA. The CDR3 has 19 amino acids. CDR1 is GTSNPN, CDR2 SVGIG, per germline (reference sequence). The CDR3 sequence is CAWSVLGTFLALAKNIQYF.

The chain recombines TRBV6-4 with TRBJ2-5; TCRdb returns TRBD1, unconfirmable since there is no DNA. The CDR3 loop spans 12 amino acids. Germline V gene lookup returns CDR1 MRHNA and CDR2 SNTAGT. Here the CDR3 reads CAQRGEEETQYF.

The genes are TRBV15 and TRBJ1-3. Per germline, CDR1 LNHNV and CDR2 YYDKDF (reference sequence). The CDR3 has 15 amino acids. Here the CDR3 reads CATSRDRHGGNTIYF.

The rearrangement uses TRBV6-1 and TRBJ1-4; TCRdb designates TRBD1, a call that cannot be tested without DNA. CDR1 is MNHNS and CDR2 is SASEGT in the germline V gene. The CDR3 runs to 13 residues. CDR3 protein: CASTLQDTEKLFF.

This chain joins TRBV3-1 and TRBJ2-5; the D call of TRBD1 rests on TCRdb alone, since no DNA is present to check it. Per germline, CDR1 LGHDT and CDR2 YNNKEL (reference sequence). The CDR3 is 16 residues long. CDR3 amino acids: CASSYSGTGGVETQYF.

V is TRBV25-1 and J is TRBJ1-2. The germline V gene encodes CDR1 MGHDK and CDR2 SYGVNS. The length of the CDR3 is 14 residues. CDR3: CASSDSTAAYGYTF.

The gene calls are TRBV12-3 or TRBV12-4 and TRBJ2-3; TCRdb designates TRBD2, a call that cannot be tested without DNA. The CDR3 is made up of 17 amino acids. The CDR3 reads CASSFEGWGSSTDTQYF.

The chain links TRBV5-6 to TRBJ2-7; TCRdb names TRBD1, which stays unverified in the absence of DNA. Germline-derived CDR1 and CDR2 are SGHDT and YYEEEE. This CDR3 has 14 residues. The CDR3 sequence is CASSLSDSLYEQYF.